This section outlines one TCR beta chain sequence together with its context. The sample belongs to a study of blood T cell repertoires in COVID-19. Study at large: Researchers got acute and convalescent COVID-19 samples from the United States, Italy and Spain. T cells, B-cell-depleted T cells, or PBMCs supplied cDNA or gDNA.

Germline V lookup: CDR1 SGHDT, CDR2 YYEEEE. The CDR3 covers 15 residues. The V end was cut by 3 bases, the J end by 0 bases, with 13 bases between. How the authors handled the data: From reference gene primer amplification, estimates of nucleated cell counts were derived. The protocol was immunoSEQ multiplex PCR, while the TCRdb copy is restricted to in-frame clones and leaves out a portion. The DNA was the basis for D and trimming; V, J and clone size are from that table. The sample lists roughly 290,000 clones, about four fifths occurring once. This TCR came from a person aged 65-85 years with COVID-19, enrolled during active disease. J is TRBJ2-7 and V is TRBV5-6; D might be TRBD2 (5 bases). Sequencing was done on a sample of peripheral blood. The CDR3 sequence is CASSSHGLISYEQYF. CDR3 nucleotide sequence: TGTGCCAGCAGCTCTCACGGACTGATCTCCTACGAGCAGTACTTC.